The following is a T cell receptor beta chain sequence with its context. The antigen remains unidentified. This sample was taken from a study of regulatory T cells in long-lasting Graves disease. General study points: The sample size was small, and this may have reduced accuracy. Persistent disease preferred TRBV28, TRBJ1-2 and TRBJ2-5. The persistent group shared 2,741 public clonotypes, more than the roughly 970 shared by new patients.

Described time point: newly diagnosed GD, antithyroid drugs for less than 3 months. Preparation of the TCR library used RNA extracted from PBMCs. Germline CDR1 reads MNHEY; CDR2 reads SMNVEV (reference sequence). Trimming removed 7 bases from V and 3 bases from J, with 10 bases in between. The CDR3 contains 13 residues. Through Arm-PCR of CDR3 regions and iRepertoire HTBI primers, TCR beta libraries were built. Each CDR3 protein is one row after TCRdb ran MiXCR on the multiplex PCR reads. Of 360,000 or so distinct CDR3 sequences in the sample, about an eighth were seen once. This sample was shared with a second study, whose subject was T cells in Graves' hyperthyroidism and ophthalmopathy.

The specimen was peripheral blood mononuclear cells (PBMCs), collected at new diagnosis, from a patient treated with antithyroid drugs. J is TRBJ2-1 and V is TRBV27; possible D gene TRBD1, 5 bases. The receptor comes from a woman between 18 and 29 years old with Graves disease. The CDR3 DNA follows: TGTGCCAGCAAACCCGACAGCTACAATGAGCAGTTCTTC. Its translation is CASKPDSYNEQFF.